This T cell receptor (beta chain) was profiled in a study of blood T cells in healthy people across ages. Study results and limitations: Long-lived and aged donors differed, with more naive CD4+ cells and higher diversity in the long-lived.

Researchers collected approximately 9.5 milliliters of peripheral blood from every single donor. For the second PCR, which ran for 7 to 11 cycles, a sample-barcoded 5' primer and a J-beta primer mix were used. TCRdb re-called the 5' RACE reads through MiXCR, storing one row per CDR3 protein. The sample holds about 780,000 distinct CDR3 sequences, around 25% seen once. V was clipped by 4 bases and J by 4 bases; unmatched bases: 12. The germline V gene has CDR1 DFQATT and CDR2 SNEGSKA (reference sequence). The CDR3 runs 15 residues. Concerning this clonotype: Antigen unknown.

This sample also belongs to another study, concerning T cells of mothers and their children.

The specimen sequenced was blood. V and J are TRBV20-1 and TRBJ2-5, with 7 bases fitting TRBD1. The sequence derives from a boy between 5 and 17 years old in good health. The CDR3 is CSATRLKGAGETQYF. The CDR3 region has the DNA TGCAGTGCTACCCGGCTCAAGGGGGCCGGAGAGACCCAGTACTTC.